A single sample is the source of the 11 T cell receptor beta chains below, sequenced in a study of blood T cell repertoires in COVID-19. Clones were read by immunoSEQ multiplex PCR, and TCRdb kept only the in-frame ones, dropping some. This table holds 280,000 or so clones, 70% to 90% found once. The sample taken for sequencing was peripheral blood. The receptor set was obtained from a woman in her sixties or seventies with acute or convalescent COVID-19.

This clone was observed a single time. The chain is built from TRBV28 and TRBJ1-5; no clear D. V was pared by 2 bases and J by 4 bases, with 9 bases between. CDR3 length: 14 residues. CDR1 and CDR2 (germline): MDHEN, SYDVKM. The CDR3 here is CASSLMKRNQPQHF. Written as DNA, the CDR3 is TGTGCCAGCAGTTTAATGAAGAGGAATCAGCCCCAGCATTTT.

The V and J genes are TRBV10-3 and TRBJ2-1; D is undetermined. V lost 7 bases to trimming and J lost 0 bases, with 10 bases between them. The germline V gene encodes CDR1 ENHRY and CDR2 SYGVKD. The CDR3 sequence is 14 residues long. CDR3 loop: CAITDTSSYNEQFF. CDR3 nucleotide sequence: TGTGCCATCACCGACACGAGCTCCTACAATGAGCAGTTCTTC.

The rearrangement uses TRBV9 and TRBJ1-2, with D tentatively TRBD1 (5 bases). Trimming took off 4 bases at V and 1 base at J, with 8 bases between the two ends. This CDR3 has 13 residues. The germline gives CDR1 SGDLS, CDR2 YYNGEE. The CDR3 DNA sequence: TGTGCCAGCAGCCCGGGGGATAACTATGGCTACACCTTC. Translation: CASSPGDNYGYTF.

The V call is TRBV5-3, the J call TRBJ2-3; no reliable D call. TRBV5-3 is marked as an open reading frame, function uncertain. CDR3 length equals 14 residues. V shed 8 bases and J shed 3 bases, with 16 bases lying between them. The CDR3 DNA is TGTGCCAGCCCGAATTGGTTGAGGACAGATACGCAGTATTTT. This gives the protein CASPNWLRTDTQYF.

The chain couples TRBV18 to TRBJ1-1; TRBD1 might be the D (6 bases). Germline V CDR1 and CDR2: KGHSH, LQKENI. Trimming removed 3 bases at V and 6 bases at J, with 14 bases between. This CDR3 has 14 residues. CDR3 sequence: CASSPLQGRSEAFF. CDR3 coding DNA: TGTGCCAGCTCACCCCTACAGGGTCGATCTGAAGCTTTCTTT.

This chain connects TRBV12-3 or TRBV12-4 to TRBJ2-5; 7 bases map to TRBD2. This CDR3 comprises 11 residues. V trimming: 9 bases; J trimming: 4 bases; junction bases outside the gene matches: 2. CDR3: CASWGGETQYF. The CDR3 DNA follows: TGTGCCAGTTGGGGGGGAGAGACCCAGTACTTC.

V gene TRBV18 combines with J gene TRBJ1-1; 7 bases agree with TRBD1. V was pared by 3 bases and J by 1 base, with 14 bases of the junction left unmatched. The CDR3 has 18 amino acids. CDR1 is KGHSH, CDR2 LQKENI, per germline. This chain's CDR3 is CASSPLPQGQSSNTEAFF. CDR3 nucleotide sequence: TGTGCCAGCTCACCTCTCCCTCAGGGACAGTCTTCGAACACTGAAGCTTTCTTT.

Only one count was recorded for this clone. The V gene is TRBV4-3, the J gene TRBJ2-5, with TRBD2 matching 8 bases. The germline V gene encodes CDR1 LGHNA and CDR2 YSLEER. The CDR3 has 15 amino acids. V dropped 0 bases and J dropped 5; count of bases not matched to a gene: 5. Here the CDR3 DNA reads TGCGCCAGCAGCCAAGACAGGCTAGCGGGCGAGACCCAGTACTTC. This translates into CASSQDRLAGETQYF.

The rearrangement uses TRBV11-2 and TRBJ2-2; possibly TRBD2 for D (5 bases). There are 13 residues in the CDR3. V shed 5 bases and J shed 7 bases, with 11 bases lying between them. CDR1 is SGHAT and CDR2 is FQNNGV in the germline V gene. CDR3 sequence (DNA): TGTGCCAGCAGCCCGAGGGCGTTCGGGGAGCTGTTTTTT. Protein product: CASSPRAFGELFF.

This rearrangement joins TRBV27 to TRBJ2-5; D uncertain. The V end was cut by 6 bases, the J end by 7 bases, with 27 bases between. Germline V gives CDR1 MNHEY, CDR2 SMNVEV (reference sequence). The CDR3 contains 17 residues. The CDR3 here is CASSQISSSGPTGTQYF. The CDR3, as DNA: TGTGCCAGCAGCCAAATATCCTCCTCGGGTCCCACGGGGACCCAGTACTTC.

The chain combines TRBV15 with TRBJ2-1; 10 bases are a match to TRBD2. J was trimmed by 5 bases and V by 0 bases; bases with no gene match: 13. Germline CDR1 and CDR2: LNHNV and YYDKDF (reference sequence). The CDR3 loop spans 19 amino acids. The CDR3 nucleotides are TGTGCCACCAGCAGAGATGGGCTAGCGGGAGTCCCTTGGGACAATGAGCAGTTCTTC. As protein: CATSRDGLAGVPWDNEQFF.